The present T cell receptor beta chain was sequenced within a study of T cell clonality in common variable immunodeficiency. Germline CDR1 is DFQATT and CDR2 is SNEGSKA (reference sequence). V lost 0 bases and J 5 bases, leaving 26 bases between the germline ends. This CDR3 spans 18 amino acids. This clone was picked up many times. Its antigen is not identified. The CDR3 goes on 3 residues after the read ends, and that part is filled in from the germline J gene. Study observations and caveats: CVID subjects had higher TCRbeta clonality than healthy controls, most marked in about a third.

Sequencing used immunoSEQ multiplex PCR; TCRdb keeps in-frame clones, though not all of them. There are 35,000 to 50,000 clones in the sample, none observed a single time. This receptor was identified in a person between 18 and 69 years old in good health. The rearrangement links TRBV20-1 to TRBJ2-7, with D tentatively TRBD1 (5 bases). Sequencing was carried out using peripheral blood mononuclear cells. The CDR3 DNA, read in part, is TGCAGTGCTAGAGACCGCGCACCTGTGACAGCCCGGCACAACGAG. Its protein is CSARDRAPVTARHNE. The CDR3 in its entirety is CSARDRAPVTARHNEQYF.